This T cell receptor (beta chain) was captured in a study of shared clonotypes between healthy human individuals. Positive CCR7 selection of CD45RO-negative cells yielded the naive CD8 cells, and terminally differentiated effector memory CD45RA+ cells were excluded. This CDR3 has 15 residues. CDR1 is MNHEY, CDR2 SVGAGI, per germline. The V segment lost 2 bases and the J segment 6 bases; nucleotides outside the gene matches: 8. The method was immunoSEQ multiplex PCR; TCRdb's version includes in-frame clones alone and lacks a portion of them. Among about 2 million clones listed, roughly 94% were seen once.

The sequenced sample consisted of naive CD8+ T cells sorted from blood. This TCR derives from a man younger than 35 in good health. The chain carries TRBV6-5 and TRBJ2-3, with 7 bases matching TRBD2. CDR3 bases: TGTGCCAGCAGTTACGGAGCGGGGCCATCGGATACGCAGTATTTT. Translation: CASSYGAGPSDTQYF.